This section outlines one T cell receptor (beta chain) sequence together with its context. This sample stems from a study of blood T cell repertoires in COVID-19. V shed 7 bases and J shed 2 bases, with 9 bases lying between them. The CDR3 consists of 13 residues. Germline CDR1 and CDR2: MDHEN and SYDVKM. Authors' analysis steps: How many nucleated cells were present was estimated from reference gene primer amplification. TCRdb's copy holds only in-frame clones and misses some; the assay was immunoSEQ multiplex PCR. The V and J calls and the clone size are those of that table, but D and trimming were determined from the DNA. Of roughly 150,000 clones detected, 75% to 90% appear once; the ten largest clones hold 13%.

The chain couples TRBV28 to TRBJ1-5, with D unresolved. Material for sequencing was peripheral blood. The source of this sequence is a man between 18 and 35 years old with COVID-19, enrolled during active disease. The CDR3 region is CASKFPGNQPQHF. The CDR3 DNA reads TGTGCCAGCAAATTTCCGGGCAATCAGCCCCAGCATTTT.